Shown below are 32 T cell receptor beta chains from a single sample sequenced in a study of blood T cell repertoires in COVID-19. Some clones are missing from TCRdb's copy, which holds only in-frame ones; the method was immunoSEQ multiplex PCR. In the table there are approximately 170,000 clones, just over 90% of which are singletons. Sequencing used peripheral blood. These receptors were obtained from a woman aged 60 to 75 with COVID-19, enrolled during active disease.

This clone came up once. The chain links TRBV23-1 to TRBJ2-7, with 9 bases that match TRBD1. TRBV23-1 is annotated as an ORF whose role is uncertain. V was pared by 0 bases and J by 7 bases, with 10 bases of the junction left unmatched. The CDR3 totals 16 residues. The CDR3 DNA reads as TGCGCCAGCAGTCAATCGGACAGGGGTTCGGTCAGGGAGCAGTACTTC. Amino acid sequence: CASSQSDRGSVREQYF.

The gene calls are TRBV4-1 and TRBJ2-7; D may be TRBD1 (6 bases). Germline loops: CDR1 MGHRA, CDR2 YSYEKL. There are 14 residues in the CDR3. V lost 0 bases, J lost 7 bases, and 13 bases lay in between. CDR3 in amino acids: CASSQDTGYREQYF. CDR3 nucleotide sequence: TGCGCCAGCAGCCAAGACACAGGGTATCGGGAGCAGTACTTC.

The J gene is TRBJ1-5, the V gene TRBV4-2, with D possibly matching TRBD1 (5 bases). CDR1 LGHNA and CDR2 YNFKEQ come from the germline V gene. Trimming shortened V by 0 bases and J by 2 bases, and 8 bases separated the two germline ends. This CDR3 is built from 15 residues. In DNA, the CDR3 is TGTGCCAGCAGCCAAGAGGGCAGGGGCAATCAGCCCCAGCATTTT. Translating it yields CASSQEGRGNQPQHF.

This chain joins TRBV7-9 and TRBJ1-4; D is possibly TRBD1 (6 bases). V lost 3 bases to trimming and J lost 7 bases, with 18 bases between them. The CDR3 sequence is 16 residues long. Looked up from germline, CDR1 is SEHNR and CDR2 is FQNEAQ (reference sequence). The CDR3 bases are TGTGCCAGCAGCTTCGGATGGGGACAAAGGGTTGAAAAACTGTTTTTT. Translated: CASSFGWGQRVEKLFF.

This clone showed up just once. The chain recombines TRBV6-2 or TRBV6-3 with TRBJ1-1, with a weak D call TRBD1 (6 bases). The ends were cut back, 2 bases at V and 4 bases at J, with 8 bases in the middle. The CDR3 length is 13 residues. Germline loops: CDR1 MNHEY, CDR2 SVGEGT. CDR3: CASSYAGATEAFF. The CDR3 bases are TGTGCCAGCAGTTACGCAGGGGCCACTGAAGCTTTCTTT.

The V call is TRBV5-1, the J call TRBJ1-2; D is unclear. Trimming took off 4 bases at V and 4 bases at J, with 17 bases between the two ends. Looked up from germline, CDR1 is SGHRS and CDR2 is YFSETQ. This CDR3 has 15 residues. Here the CDR3 reads CASSGSGGGVYGYTF. In DNA, the CDR3 is TGCGCCAGCAGCGGGTCAGGCGGCGGGGTCTATGGCTACACCTTC.

This chain uses TRBV28 with TRBJ1-2, with a possible D match to TRBD1 (5 bases). The V gene's germline CDR1 is MDHEN and CDR2 SYDVKM. V lost 2 bases and J 8 bases, leaving 18 bases between the germline ends. The CDR3 spans 15 residues. In DNA, the CDR3 is TGTGCCAGCAGTTTAACCCTTAGGGGTGCGCGGGGCTACACCTTC. Translation: CASSLTLRGARGYTF.

The chain has TRBV10-3 and TRBJ1-3, with no clear D. The CDR3 covers 16 residues. The V end was cut by 2 bases, the J end by 0 bases, with 11 bases between. Germline-derived CDR1 and CDR2 are ENHRY and SYGVKD. The CDR3 coding sequence is TGTGCCATCAGTGAGGTAGCCATACTCTCTGGAAACACCATATATTTT. This sequence encodes CAISEVAILSGNTIYF.

The chain links TRBV12-3 or TRBV12-4 to TRBJ1-1; 8 bases line up with TRBD1. The CDR3 totals 13 residues. V was pared by 5 bases and J by 9 bases, with 8 bases of the junction left unmatched. The CDR3 is CASSPSNRGKAFF. CDR3 nucleotides: TGTGCCAGCAGTCCCTCCAACAGGGGGAAAGCTTTCTTT.

This chain's CDR3 is CASSLVLGQIYGYTF. In DNA form, the CDR3 reads TGTGCCAGCAGCTTAGTTCTTGGGCAGATCTATGGCTACACCTTC. The gene calls are TRBV7-2 and TRBJ1-2; D gene ambiguous. Germline V lookup: CDR1 SGHTA, CDR2 FQGNSA. With 1 base removed from V and 4 bases from J, the gap between germline ends came to 13 bases. The CDR3 covers 15 residues.

The CDR3, as DNA: TGTGCCAGCTATCAGATCTCTGGAAACACCATATATTTT. Protein: CASYQISGNTIYF. This sequence joins TRBV6-5 and TRBJ1-3; unclear D gene. This CDR3 comprises 13 residues. From germline, CDR1 is MNHEY and CDR2 SVGAGI. V was pared by 8 bases and J by 0 bases, with 8 bases between.

V usage is TRBV5-1 and J usage is TRBJ2-3; TRBD2 aligns across 7 bases. The CDR3 totals 16 residues. Looked up from germline, CDR1 is SGHRS and CDR2 is YFSETQ. V trimming: 0 bases; J trimming: 2 bases; junction bases outside the gene matches: 6. The CDR3 sequence: CASSLAGRGSTDTQYF. Written as DNA, the CDR3 is TGCGCCAGCAGCTTGGCCGGGCGGGGGTCCACAGATACGCAGTATTTT.

This chain connects TRBV5-4 to TRBJ1-2, with a tentative D call TRBD1 (5 bases). V was trimmed by 6 bases and J by 2 bases, leaving 20 bases between them. Germline loops: CDR1 SGHNT, CDR2 YYREEE (reference sequence). This CDR3 has 16 residues. The CDR3 DNA sequence: TGTGCCAGCAAGTCGGGCAGGGAGGGCTTGAACTATGGCTACACCTTC. The encoded protein is CASKSGREGLNYGYTF.

This clone was seen more than once but under ten times. Likely a read error: the CDR3 ends without its conserved phenylalanine or tryptophan. No DNA is shown, since the ends of the CDR3 on it are uncertain; the CDR3 is the one TCRdb lists. This sequence joins TRBV6-6 and TRBJ2-7; the table names TRBD2, a call not compared with the DNA. Germline-derived CDR1 and CDR2 are MNHNY and SVGAGI (reference sequence). The CDR3 totals 9 residues, both ends included. The CDR3 spells CASSPRLTG.

V usage is TRBV6-5 and J usage is TRBJ1-6; D possibly corresponds to TRBD1 (6 bases). This CDR3 spans 14 amino acids. V was clipped by 4 bases and J by 9 bases, with 13 bases between them. Per germline, CDR1 MNHEY and CDR2 SVGAGI. The DNA of the CDR3 is TGTGCCAGCAGTTTACAGGGAAGGTTTTCACCCCTCCACTTT. It codes for CASSLQGRFSPLHF.

V and J are TRBV5-1 and TRBJ2-7; 8 bases are a match to TRBD1. J gave up 7 bases and V 1 base, and 10 bases lay outside the gene matches. This CDR3 has 15 amino acids. Germline loops: CDR1 SGHRS, CDR2 YFSETQ. CDR3 loop: CASSLYRTGRVEQYF. The CDR3, as DNA: TGCGCCAGCAGCTTGTACCGGACAGGGCGAGTGGAGCAGTACTTC. Supplemented by reference TRBV5-1 and TRBJ2-7, the full variable domain reads KAGVTQTPRYLIKTRGQQVTLSCSPISGHRSVSWYQQTPGQGLQFLFEYFSETQRNKGNFPGRFSGRQFSNSRSEMNVSTLELGDSALYLCASSLYRTGRVEQYFGPGTRLTVT.

This chain connects TRBV18 to TRBJ2-7; 9 bases are a match to TRBD1. Losses at the gene ends were 2 bases for V and 7 bases for J; bases not matched to a gene: 6. This CDR3 comprises 14 residues. The V gene's germline CDR1 is KGHSH and CDR2 LQKENI. The CDR3 DNA reads as TGTGCCAGCTCACCAAAACAGGGGGCGAGGGAGCAGTACTTC. Residues: CASSPKQGAREQYF.

The rearrangement uses TRBV19 and TRBJ2-1; D may be TRBD1 (5 bases). V dropped 6 bases and J dropped 10 bases, with 16 bases sitting between them. The CDR3 is 13 amino acids. Germline-derived CDR1 and CDR2 are LNHDA and SQIVND (reference sequence). CDR3 region: CASSLGFSGEQFF. The CDR3 DNA follows: TGTGCCAGTAGCTTAGGGTTTTCAGGGGAGCAGTTCTTC.

The chain combines TRBV4-2 with TRBJ1-2; tentatively, D is TRBD1 (5 bases). V was clipped by 0 bases and J by 4 bases, with 21 bases between them. CDR1 LGHNA and CDR2 YNFKEQ come from the germline V gene. The length of the CDR3 is 18 residues. The CDR3 DNA sequence: TGTGCCAGCAGCCAAGATAAATCGGCGGTGGGGGGTGGCTATGGCTACACCTTC. It is translated as CASSQDKSAVGGGYGYTF.

V gene TRBV7-8 combines with J gene TRBJ1-1; 7 nucleotides line up with TRBD1. Germline trimming cut 3 bases from V and 4 bases from J; bases unmatched to any gene: 5. This CDR3 is built from 14 residues. Germline V lookup: CDR1 SGHVS, CDR2 FQNEAQ. CDR3 in DNA: TGTGCCAGCAGCTTCGACAGGGTAGTCACTGAAGCTTTCTTT. This translates into CASSFDRVVTEAFF.

This clone was picked up a small number of times. The chain employs TRBV7-9 and TRBJ1-6, with D uncertain. Germline values: CDR1 SEHNR, CDR2 FQNEAQ (reference sequence). Trimming cost V 6 bases and J 5 bases, with 11 bases left between them. The CDR3 is made up of 14 amino acids. CDR3 DNA: TGTGCCAGCAGATCCAGTGCAGATAATTCACCCCTCCACTTT. Protein sequence: CASRSSADNSPLHF.

CDR3: CASSRNSPGGGNTIYF. CDR3 sequence (DNA): TGTGCCAGTAGTAGAAACAGTCCTGGTGGAGGAAACACCATATATTTT. This chain links TRBV19 with TRBJ1-3; no reliable D call. Germline V lookup: CDR1 LNHDA, CDR2 SQIVND (reference sequence). This CDR3 has 16 residues. With 4 bases removed from V and 4 bases from J, the gap between germline ends came to 17 bases.

V and J are TRBV6-4 and TRBJ1-2, with 10 bases identical to TRBD1. Germline CDR1 MRHNA, CDR2 SNTAGT. V lost 5 bases to trimming and J lost 4 bases; unmatched junction nucleotides: 7. This CDR3 comprises 15 residues. Here the CDR3 reads CASSPPDRGGYGYTF. In DNA form, the CDR3 reads TGTGCCAGCAGTCCCCCGGACAGGGGGGGCTATGGCTACACCTTC.

The rearrangement uses TRBV27 and TRBJ2-1; D unclear. Trimming stripped 5 bases from V and 7 bases from J, with 12 bases between. This CDR3 has 13 amino acids. Germline values: CDR1 MNHEY, CDR2 SMNVEV (reference sequence). The CDR3 bases are TGTGCCAGCAGTACGAACCGGCGGAATGAGCAGTTCTTC. Translating it yields CASSTNRRNEQFF.

The V gene is TRBV5-1, the J gene TRBJ1-2; D unclear. The V gene lost 4 bases and the J gene lost 7 bases, with 17 bases spanning the gap. This CDR3 spans 14 amino acids. Germline V CDR1 and CDR2: SGHRS, YFSETQ. The DNA for the CDR3 is TGCGCCAGCAGCCCGGGTGAGTCTCAACGTGGCTACACCTTC. Protein sequence: CASSPGESQRGYTF.

The chain uses TRBV5-6 and TRBJ1-3, with TRBD1 as a possible D gene (6 bases). Looked up from germline, CDR1 is SGHDT and CDR2 is YYEEEE. Trimming removed 0 bases at V and 2 bases at J, with 12 bases between. The CDR3 loop spans 16 amino acids. CDR3 amino acids: CASSLAADRAGNTIYF. Written as DNA, the CDR3 is TGTGCCAGCAGCTTGGCCGCGGACAGAGCTGGAAACACCATATATTTT.

The chain uses TRBV18 and TRBJ1-5; no clear D gene. The CDR3 runs 15 residues. Trimming pared 4 bases from V and 0 bases from J, leaving 10 bases between. In germline, CDR1 is KGHSH, CDR2 LQKENI. As DNA, the CDR3 is TGTGCCAGCTCACTCGAGGCCTATAGCAATCAGCCCCAGCATTTT. This translates into CASSLEAYSNQPQHF.

The rearrangement links TRBV25-1 to TRBJ1-2; 7 bases map to TRBD1. V lost 0 bases to trimming and J lost 6 bases; unmatched junction nucleotides: 4. Germline V gene data show CDR1 as MGHDK and CDR2 as SYGVNS. The CDR3 runs to 14 residues. The CDR3 spells CASSEYRQGDGYTF. In nucleotides, the CDR3 is TGTGCCAGCAGTGAATATAGACAGGGAGATGGCTACACCTTC.

This rearrangement joins TRBV7-3 to TRBJ2-1; 15 nucleotides agree with TRBD2. This CDR3 region has 19 residues. V was pared by 5 bases and J by 0 bases, with 8 bases of the junction left unmatched. Germline-derived CDR1 and CDR2 are SGHTA and FQGTGA. Here the CDR3 DNA reads TGTGCCAGCAGCCCGGGACTAGCGGGGGGCCTGAGCTCCTACAATGAGCAGTTCTTC. This gives the protein CASSPGLAGGLSSYNEQFF.

J is TRBJ1-4 and V is TRBV7-2; D is uncertain. The CDR3 is 16 residues long. Germline loops: CDR1 SGHTA, CDR2 FQGNSA. The ends were cut back, 3 bases at V and 4 bases at J, with 15 bases in the middle. The CDR3 nucleotides read TGTGCCAGCAGCTTGGATTTTGGACTACTTAATGAAAAACTGTTTTTT. Its protein product is CASSLDFGLLNEKLFF. Drawing the rest from reference TRBV7-2 and TRBJ1-4, the complete variable domain is GAGVSQSPSNKVTEKGKDVELRCDPISGHTALYWYRQSLGQGLEFLIYFQGNSAPDKSGLPSDRFSAERTGGSVSTLTIQRTQQEDSAVYLCASSLDFGLLNEKLFFGSGTQLSVL.

A single count supports this clone. The V and J genes are TRBV5-1 and TRBJ1-1; 8 nucleotides match TRBD1. CDR1 is SGHRS, CDR2 YFSETQ, per germline. Germline trimming cut 0 bases from V and 3 bases from J; bases unmatched to any gene: 7. CDR3 length: 16 residues. The CDR3 sequence is CASSLVRGTGDTEAFF. The CDR3 nucleotides are TGCGCCAGCAGCTTGGTTCGGGGGACAGGAGACACTGAAGCTTTCTTT.

This sequence joins TRBV6-5 and TRBJ2-1, with D possibly matching TRBD1 (6 bases). There are 11 residues in the CDR3. Germline V gene lookup returns CDR1 MNHEY and CDR2 SVGAGI. Trimming shortened V by 6 bases and J by 14 bases, and 14 bases separated the two germline ends. CDR3 protein: CASSQLGAEFF. CDR3 DNA: TGTGCCAGCAGCCAGCTGGGGGCTGAGTTCTTC.